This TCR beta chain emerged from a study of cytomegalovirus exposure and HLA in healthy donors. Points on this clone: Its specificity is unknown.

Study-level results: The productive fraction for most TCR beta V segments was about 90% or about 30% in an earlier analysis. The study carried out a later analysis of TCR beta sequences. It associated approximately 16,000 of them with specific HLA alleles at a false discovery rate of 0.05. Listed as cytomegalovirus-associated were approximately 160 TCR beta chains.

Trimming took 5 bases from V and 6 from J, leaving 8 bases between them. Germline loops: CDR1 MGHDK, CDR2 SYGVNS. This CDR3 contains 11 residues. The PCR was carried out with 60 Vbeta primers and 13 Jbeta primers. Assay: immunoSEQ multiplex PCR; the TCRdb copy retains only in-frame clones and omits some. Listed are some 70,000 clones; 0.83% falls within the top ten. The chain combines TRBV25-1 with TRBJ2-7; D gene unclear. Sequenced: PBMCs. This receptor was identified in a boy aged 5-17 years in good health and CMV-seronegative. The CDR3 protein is CASSSYREQYF. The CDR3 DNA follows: TGTGCCAGCAGTTCCTACCGCGAGCAGTACTTC.